The 32 T cell receptor beta chains below come from one sample, sequenced in a study of sequential checkpoint blockade in melanoma. Sequencing used immunoSEQ multiplex PCR; TCRdb keeps in-frame clones, though not all of them. The data hold about 28,000 clones, with under 85% observed a single time. Treatment denoted: randomized to nivolumab then ipilimumab (arm A) or the reverse (arm B). The input for sequencing was CD8+ T cells sorted from blood (inferred from file names), taken from a patient given nivolumab and ipilimumab in sequence. The receptors stem from a human donor with melanoma.

This chain links TRBV29-1 with TRBJ2-7; no reliable D call. With 7 bases removed from V and 1 base from J, the gap between germline ends came to 8 bases. Per germline, CDR1 SQVTM and CDR2 ANQGSEA. This CDR3 has 11 amino acids. The CDR3 coding sequence is TGCAGCGCGCGATCTTCCTACGAGCAGTACTTC. This encodes CSARSSYEQYF.

The chain recombines TRBV9 with TRBJ2-7, with D tentatively TRBD1 (5 bases). V dropped 0 bases and J dropped 1 base, with 8 bases sitting between them. This CDR3 spans 14 amino acids. CDR1 and CDR2 (germline): SGDLS, YYNGEE. The CDR3 coding sequence is TGTGCCAGCAGCGTAGGGGGCAGTTCCTACGAGCAGTACTTC. This translates into CASSVGGSSYEQYF.

This chain links TRBV7-8 with TRBJ2-5, with 7 bases fitting TRBD1. J lost 3 bases, V lost 5 bases, and 12 bases had no gene match. The germline CDR1 and CDR2 sequences are SGHVS and FQNEAQ. The CDR3 is 16 amino acids. DNA for the CDR3: TGTGCCAGCAGCGAAACAGGAGGACAGGAAGAAGAGACCCAGTACTTC. Its translation: CASSETGGQEEETQYF.

In nucleotides, the CDR3 is TGCGCCAGCACTACATGGCTAGCGAGCGGCAATGAGCAGTTCTTC. This translates into CASTTWLASGNEQFF. The V and J genes are TRBV4-1 and TRBJ2-1; tentatively, D is TRBD2 (6 bases). CDR3 length: 15 residues. In germline, CDR1 is MGHRA, CDR2 YSYEKL. V was trimmed by 7 bases and J by 6 bases, leaving 19 bases between them.

This rearrangement joins TRBV7-8 to TRBJ2-1; 10 bases match TRBD2. This CDR3 is built from 16 residues. V shed 3 bases and J 6 bases; nucleotides not matched to a gene: 8. Germline V gene sequence: CDR1 SGHVS, CDR2 FQNEAQ. CDR3 sequence: CASSLGAASGSNEQFF. The CDR3 DNA follows: TGTGCCAGCAGCTTGGGTGCGGCTAGCGGGAGCAATGAGCAGTTCTTC.

This clone was found once. This rearrangement joins TRBV7-6 to TRBJ2-3, with D perhaps matching TRBD2 (6 bases). The CDR3 is made up of 14 amino acids. The germline V gene has CDR1 SGHVS and CDR2 FNYEAQ. V was cut by 4 bases and J by 6 bases, with 14 bases left in between. The CDR3 DNA reads as TGTGCCAGCAGCTCCGCGGAGGGCCCCGATACGCAGTATTTT. It yields the protein CASSSAEGPDTQYF. Full variable domain (rest looked up from reference TRBV7-6 and TRBJ2-3): GAGVSQSPRYKVTKRGQDVALRCDPISGHVSLYWYRQALGQGPEFLTYFNYEAQQDKSGLPNDRFSAERPEGSISTLTIQRTEQRDSAMYRCASSSAEGPDTQYFGPGTRLTVL.

The chain is built from TRBV28 and TRBJ2-7; 12 nucleotides agree with TRBD1. CDR1 and CDR2 (germline): MDHEN, SYDVKM. The CDR3 runs to 15 residues. V was pared by 6 bases and J by 4 bases, with 7 bases of the junction left unmatched. As DNA, the CDR3 is TGTGCCAGCAGCTCCGGGACAGGGGGCTTATACGAGCAGTACTTC. It is translated as CASSSGTGGLYEQYF. The full variable domain, in which reference TRBV28 and TRBJ2-7 provide the parts outside the CDR3, is DVKVTQSSRYLVKRTGEKVFLECVQDMDHENMFWYRQDPGLGLRLIYFSYDVKMKEKGDIPEGYSVSREKKERFSLILESASTNQTSMYLCASSSGTGGLYEQYFGPGTRLTVT.

This chain uses TRBV7-9 with TRBJ2-3; the match to TRBD1 covers 7 bases. Looked up from germline, CDR1 is SEHNR and CDR2 is FQNEAQ (reference sequence). This CDR3 contains 16 residues. V lost 1 base and J lost 2; bases outside the gene matches: 6. CDR3 loop: CASSLGDRELTDTQYF. CDR3 in DNA: TGTGCCAGCAGCTTAGGGGACAGAGAACTCACAGATACGCAGTATTTT.

The CDR3 is CASSQAQGAPYEQYF. CDR3 in DNA: TGCGCCAGCAGCCAAGCACAGGGAGCCCCCTACGAGCAGTACTTC. The chain carries TRBV4-3 and TRBJ2-5, with D perhaps matching TRBD1 (6 bases). The J call could be wrong; TRBJ2-7 is a better fit for the DNA end. Germline V gene lookup returns CDR1 LGHNA and CDR2 YSLEER. The CDR3 length is 15 residues.

The gene calls are TRBV6-5 and TRBJ1-2, with a possible D match to TRBD1 (5 bases). The V gene's germline CDR1 is MNHEY and CDR2 SVGAGI. This CDR3 region has 12 residues. V was trimmed by 11 bases and J by 8 bases, leaving 18 bases between them. CDR3 residues: CALGAGWVGYTF. For the CDR3, the DNA is TGTGCCCTAGGGGCAGGATGGGTGGGCTACACCTTC.

V is TRBV7-9 and J is TRBJ1-3; the D is unclear. The CDR3 length is 13 residues. V was pared by 5 bases and J by 4 bases, with 9 bases between. Germline V CDR1 and CDR2: SEHNR, FQNEAQ (reference sequence). CDR3 DNA sequence: TGTGCCAGCAGCCAGACTGTAGGAAACACCATATATTTT. This translates into CASSQTVGNTIYF.

The chain links TRBV7-9 to TRBJ2-3; weak D call: TRBD2 (5 bases). The CDR3 has 17 amino acids. The V gene's germline CDR1 is SEHNR and CDR2 FQNEAQ (reference sequence). V lost 1 base and J lost 5, with 19 bases in between. Here the CDR3 reads CASSLVIGTPEGDTQYF. CDR3 coding DNA: TGTGCCAGCAGCTTAGTCATAGGCACACCTGAGGGAGATACGCAGTATTTT.

The genes are TRBV2 and TRBJ2-1, with D perhaps matching TRBD1 (6 bases). Germline-derived CDR1 and CDR2 are SNHLY and FYNNEI. The CDR3 runs 13 residues. The V end lost 8 bases, the J end lost 4 bases, and 12 bases lay between the germline ends. Here the CDR3 DNA reads TGTGCCAGCGGAGGACAGAATTACAATGAGCAGTTCTTC. It yields the protein CASGGQNYNEQFF.

In its sample, this clone was seen a few times. The V call is TRBV4-3, the J call TRBJ2-7; D ambiguous. The germline CDR1 and CDR2 sequences are LGHNA and YSLEER. V dropped 4 bases and J dropped 6 bases, with 16 bases sitting between them. This CDR3 has 14 amino acids. The CDR3 is CASSPRLLLSEQYF. The CDR3, as DNA: TGCGCCAGCAGCCCCCGACTCCTGCTAAGCGAGCAGTACTTC.

The chain joins TRBV29-1 to TRBJ1-2; maybe TRBD1 (6 bases). The ends were cut back, 6 bases at V and 3 bases at J, with 17 bases in the middle. Germline-derived CDR1 and CDR2 are SQVTM and ANQGSEA. The length of the CDR3 is 14 residues. The CDR3 DNA sequence: TGCAGCGTGACCGATGGACAGACGGACTATGGCTACACCTTC. It translates to CSVTDGQTDYGYTF. The whole variable domain, remainder taken from reference TRBV29-1 and TRBJ1-2, is SAVISQKPSRDICQRGTSLTIQCQVDSQVTMMFWYRQQPGQSLTLIATANQGSEATYESGFVIDKFPISRPNLTFSTLTVSNMSPEDSSIYLCSVTDGQTDYGYTFGSGTRLTVV.

The chain joins TRBV5-5 to TRBJ1-2; D gene unclear. Looked up from germline, CDR1 is SGHKS and CDR2 is YYEKEE (reference sequence). The V and J ends lost 2 bases and 6 bases respectively, with 2 bases between them. CDR3 size: 10 residues. In DNA, the CDR3 is TGTGCCAGCAGCTTTAATGGCTACACCTTC. It translates to CASSFNGYTF.

This clone was observed a handful of times. The CDR3 region has the DNA TGTGCCAGCAGTTTCTACGGACAAGCCTACGAGCAGTACTTC. Its protein is CASSFYGQAYEQYF. The genes are TRBV28 and TRBJ2-7; D might be TRBD1 (5 bases). V was shortened by 3 bases and J by 2 bases, with 11 bases between the two germline ends. CDR3 length: 14 residues. Germline CDR1 and CDR2: MDHEN and SYDVKM. The entire variable domain, with the rest obtained from reference TRBV28 and TRBJ2-7, is as follows: DVKVTQSSRYLVKRTGEKVFLECVQDMDHENMFWYRQDPGLGLRLIYFSYDVKMKEKGDIPEGYSVSREKKERFSLILESASTNQTSMYLCASSFYGQAYEQYFGPGTRLTVT.

The genes are TRBV9 and TRBJ2-1; no reliable D call. The germline V gene has CDR1 SGDLS and CDR2 YYNGEE. This CDR3 is 16 amino acids long. V was clipped by 1 base and J by 0 bases, with 11 bases between them. The CDR3 reads CASSVNLRSSYNEQFF. CDR3 nucleotides: TGTGCCAGCAGCGTAAATTTAAGGAGCTCCTACAATGAGCAGTTCTTC.

V usage is TRBV27 and J usage is TRBJ2-3; TRBD2 matches at 13 bases. Germline lookup yields CDR1 MNHEY and CDR2 SMNVEV (reference sequence). V was clipped by 5 bases and J by 3 bases; unmatched bases: 8. CDR3 size: 17 residues. The CDR3: CASSRPGLAGITDTQYF. The CDR3 DNA follows: TGTGCCAGCAGTCGTCCGGGACTAGCGGGAATTACAGATACGCAGTATTTT.

This clone turned up a few times. The V call is TRBV19, the J call TRBJ2-7, with 9 bases identical to TRBD2. Germline V gene sequence: CDR1 LNHDA, CDR2 SQIVND (reference sequence). The V and J ends lost 5 bases and 6 bases, in that order; junction bases with no gene match: 8. The CDR3 consists of 14 residues. CDR3 sequence reads: CASSLGTSTIEQYF. In DNA form, the CDR3 reads TGTGCCAGTAGTTTAGGGACTAGCACGATCGAGCAGTACTTC.

The CDR3 DNA reads as TGTGCCAGCAGTGATGCAGACAGGGTAACTAATGAAAAACTGTTTTTT. Its translation: CASSDADRVTNEKLFF. The chain couples TRBV2 to TRBJ1-4; 7 bases are shared with TRBD1. J lost 1 base, V lost 3 bases, and 5 bases had no gene match. In germline, CDR1 is SNHLY, CDR2 FYNNEI. CDR3 size: 16 residues.

The chain employs TRBV6-5 and TRBJ1-2; no definite D call. In germline, CDR1 is MNHEY, CDR2 SVGAGI. Trimming stripped 5 bases from V and 8 bases from J, with 18 bases between. The CDR3 is 14 residues long. CDR3 DNA: TGTGCCAGCAGTGAAGTTGCACTCCCAGGAGGCTACACCTTC. Its translation: CASSEVALPGGYTF.

The chain is built from TRBV4-1 and TRBJ1-1; D unresolved. Germline assignment: CDR1 MGHRA and CDR2 YSYEKL. Trimming shortened V by 2 bases and J by 0 bases, and 7 bases separated the two germline ends. The CDR3 loop spans 14 amino acids. The CDR3 sequence is CASSQSRLNTEAFF. The CDR3 DNA reads TGCGCCAGCAGCCAATCCCGGTTGAACACTGAAGCTTTCTTT.

This chain links TRBV5-1 with TRBJ2-1; 16 nucleotides match TRBD2. The CDR3 has 17 residues. The junction had 8 bases not matched to a gene; V was cut back by 3 bases and J by 8 bases. Looked up from germline, CDR1 is SGHRS and CDR2 is YFSETQ. The CDR3 DNA reads as TGCGCCAGCAGCTGGATCGGGACTAGCGGGAGGGGCGATGAGCAGTTCTTC. Protein product: CASSWIGTSGRGDEQFF.

The chain combines TRBV4-1 with TRBJ2-2; D is undetermined. V was shortened by 2 bases and J by 0 bases, with 10 bases between the two germline ends. CDR3 size: 16 residues. CDR1 is MGHRA, CDR2 YSYEKL, per germline. This chain's CDR3 is CASSQTNPANTGELFF. The CDR3 DNA reads TGCGCCAGCAGCCAAACTAACCCCGCGAACACCGGGGAGCTGTTTTTT.

V and J are TRBV6-4 and TRBJ1-1, with TRBD1 matching 7 bases. The CDR3 is 14 amino acids. Germline lookup yields CDR1 MRHNA and CDR2 SNTAGT. V shed 7 bases and J 9 bases; nucleotides not matched to a gene: 14. This CDR3 reads CASTAYPGQSQAFF. CDR3 DNA sequence: TGTGCCAGCACTGCTTACCCGGGACAGAGCCAAGCTTTCTTT.

The genes are TRBV15 and TRBJ2-7, with D unclear. Germline lookup yields CDR1 LNHNV and CDR2 YYDKDF (reference sequence). The CDR3 loop spans 16 amino acids. V gave up 0 bases and J gave up 5 bases, with 17 bases separating them. The CDR3 nucleotides are TGTGCCACCAGCAGAGATCAGGTCCGTCTCCTACACGAGCAGTACTTC. It yields the protein CATSRDQVRLLHEQYF.

CDR3: CASRTPGFGNTIYF. In DNA form, the CDR3 reads TGTGCCAGCAGAACTCCAGGGTTTGGAAACACCATATATTTT. The chain is built from TRBV28 and TRBJ1-3; D perhaps matches TRBD1 (5 bases). The V end lost 6 bases, the J end lost 3 bases, and 12 bases lay between the germline ends. CDR1 is MDHEN, CDR2 SYDVKM, per germline. CDR3 size: 14 residues. Looking up the rest from reference TRBV28 and TRBJ1-3 gives the full variable domain: DVKVTQSSRYLVKRTGEKVFLECVQDMDHENMFWYRQDPGLGLRLIYFSYDVKMKEKGDIPEGYSVSREKKERFSLILESASTNQTSMYLCASRTPGFGNTIYFGEGSWLTVV.

The chain couples TRBV19 to TRBJ2-7, with 8 bases fitting TRBD1. The germline V gene encodes CDR1 LNHDA and CDR2 SQIVND (reference sequence). V was clipped by 5 bases and J by 1 base; unmatched bases: 7. This CDR3 is 15 amino acids long. For the CDR3, the DNA is TGTGCCAGTAGTCCACGGACAGGGCTTTCCTACGAGCAGTACTTC. As protein: CASSPRTGLSYEQYF.

The J gene is TRBJ2-5, the V gene TRBV5-4; 8 nucleotides align to TRBD2. V lost 1 base, J lost 4 bases, and 6 bases stayed unmatched. The CDR3 contains 15 residues. CDR1 is SGHNT, CDR2 YYREEE, per germline (reference sequence). CDR3: CASSLKRERGETQYF. CDR3 in DNA: TGTGCCAGCAGCTTGAAGCGGGAGAGGGGAGAGACCCAGTACTTC.

V gene TRBV2 combines with J gene TRBJ2-3; D may be TRBD2 (6 bases). Germline assignment: CDR1 SNHLY and CDR2 FYNNEI. The CDR3 contains 15 residues. The V and J ends lost 1 base and 2 bases respectively, with 10 bases between them. CDR3: CASSEGRGLTDTQYF. CDR3 DNA: TGTGCCAGCAGTGAAGGGCGGGGACTCACAGATACGCAGTATTTT.

The gene calls are TRBV7-9 and TRBJ2-7; 13 bases align to TRBD2. J lost 6 bases, V lost 5 bases, and 7 bases had no gene match. Germline loops: CDR1 SEHNR, CDR2 FQNEAQ (reference sequence). The CDR3 consists of 15 residues. The DNA for the CDR3 is TGTGCCAGCAGCCAACTAACTAGCGGGGGGGGCGAGCAGTACTTC. This gives the protein CASSQLTSGGGEQYF.